The rows below give T cell receptor beta chains drawn from one sample of a study of high-grade serous ovarian cancer treatment subgroups. Using immunoSEQ multiplex PCR, the repertoire was profiled, and TCRdb retains in-frame clones only, with some absent. The repertoire includes about 7,800 clones, 62% of them detected once, and approximately 5.9% sits in the top ten. The sequencing input was tumor tissue. The receptors come from a human donor with high-grade serous ovarian cancer. Both conserved end residues are part of each CDR3. D genes are given only for firm matches. Not every row has a clone size; where given, it reads once, few, many or a size class.

J,size,V,D,DNA,CDR3
TRBJ2-6,medium-sized,TRBV9,NA,TGTGCCAGCAGCGTAGAGATGGGAAGCTCTGGGGCCAACGTCCTGACTTTC,CASSVEMGSSGANVLTF
TRBJ2-1,NA,TRBV7-8,NA,TGTGCCAGCAGCTTAGGCCAGATACTAACAATGACGCAGTTCTTC,CASSLGQILTMTQFF
TRBJ2-3,NA,TRBV19,TRBD2,TGTGCCAGTAGAAACCGCGGACTAGCGGGAGGAATAGGGGACACAGATACGCAGTATTTT,CASRNRGLAGGIGDTDTQYF
TRBJ2-1,NA,TRBV19,TRBD2,TGTGCCAGTAGTTGGACGGGACTAGCGGAATCCTCCTACAATGAGCAGTTCTTC,CASSWTGLAESSYNEQFF
TRBJ2-2,NA,TRBV28,NA,TGTGCCAGCAGTTTCTATAACACCGGGGAGCTGTTTTTT,CASSFYNTGELFF
TRBJ1-1,NA,TRBV7-8,NA,TGTGCCAGCAGCACACAGGGAGCGAACACTGAAGCTTTCTTT,CASSTQGANTEAFF
TRBJ1-5,NA,TRBV5-1,NA,TGCGCCAGCTCGGTGGGGAGCAATCAGCCCCAGCATTTT,CASSVGSNQPQHF
TRBJ2-1,NA,TRBV10-3,NA,TGTGCCACCTCTCCCCAGGTAGGGACCTACAATGAGCAGTTCTTC,CATSPQVGTYNEQFF
TRBJ2-1,NA,TRBV5-1,TRBD2,TGCGCCAGCAGCTTGCCGGGGGGAGCCCTCGGGACTAGCGAATACAATGAGCAGTTCTTC,CASSLPGGALGTSEYNEQFF
TRBJ2-7,NA,TRBV14,TRBD2,TGTGCCAGCAGCCTCGAGACTAGCGACTACGAGCAGTACTTC,CASSLETSDYEQYF
TRBJ1-4,few,TRBV2,NA,TGTGCCAGCAGCGCCGGGACCGGGGGGGGAAAACTGTTTTTT,CASSAGTGGGKLFF
TRBJ2-1,NA,TRBV27,NA,TGTGCCAGCAGTTTTGGCCCTTCCAATGAGCAGTTCTTC,CASSFGPSNEQFF
TRBJ2-7,few,TRBV18,NA,TGTGCCAGCTCACCGGCTAAGGGGTACGAGCAGTACTTC,CASSPAKGYEQYF
TRBJ2-7,NA,TRBV5-5,TRBD2,TGTGCCAGCAGGGCTACTAGCGGGGACCGCTACGAGCAGTACTTC,CASRATSGDRYEQYF
TRBJ2-2,medium-sized,TRBV11-2,TRBD2,TGTGCCAGCAGCTTGGACCTGGGAGGGACCGGGGAGCTGTTTTTT,CASSLDLGGTGELFF
TRBJ2-7,NA,TRBV4-1,NA,TGCGCCAGCGTGGAAAGCGGCGAGCAGTACTTC,CASVESGEQYF
TRBJ2-7,few,TRBV14,NA,TGTGCCAGCAGCCAACAGATTTCCTACGAGCAGTACTTC,CASSQQISYEQYF
TRBJ2-7,NA,TRBV4-2,TRBD2,TGTGCCAGCAGCGTTTATAGCGGGAGTCAGGACGAGCAGTACTTC,CASSVYSGSQDEQYF
TRBJ1-6,NA,TRBV28,NA,TGTGCCAGCAGTTGGACCAGGGGCGGGCAGTCACCCCTCCACTTT,CASSWTRGGQSPLHF
TRBJ2-7,NA,TRBV5-4,NA,TGTGCCAGCAGAGGGCTGAGCTCCTACGAGCAGTACTTC,CASRGLSSYEQYF
TRBJ1-2,NA,TRBV28,NA,TGTGCCAGCAGTTCTCTGTCGGGCTATGGCTACACCTTC,CASSSLSGYGYTF
TRBJ1-1,NA,TRBV10-3,NA,TGTGCCATCAGGGAAGGAATGAACACTGAAGCTTTCTTT,CAIREGMNTEAFF
TRBJ2-2,NA,TRBV7-2,TRBD1,TGTGCCAGCAGTCGACAGGGATCAAGCGCCGGGGAGCTGTTTTTT,CASSRQGSSAGELFF
TRBJ1-1,NA,TRBV18,NA,TGTGCCAGCTCACCTTTTGAAGGGATGGACACTGAAGCTTTCTTT,CASSPFEGMDTEAFF
TRBJ1-5,NA,TRBV19,TRBD1,TGTGCCAGTAGTATCAGGGGGGCTGGTCAGCCCCAGCATTTT,CASSIRGAGQPQHF
TRBJ2-7,NA,TRBV6-1,NA,TGTGCCAGCATGGAGAGTTATTCCTACGAGCAGTACTTC,CASMESYSYEQYF
TRBJ2-5,NA,TRBV7-2,TRBD1,TGTGCCAGCAGCTTCACAGGGGTACGGGGAGAGACCCAGTACTTC,CASSFTGVRGETQYF
TRBJ2-1,few,TRBV6-5,NA,TGTGCCAGCAGTTACCTTGGTCGCAACAATGAGCAGTTCTTC,CASSYLGRNNEQFF
TRBJ2-4,NA,TRBV6-5,NA,TGTGCCAGCAGTTCACCTCGGGGGGCCAAAAACATTCAGTACTTC,CASSSPRGAKNIQYF
TRBJ2-5,once,TRBV28,TRBD2,TGTGCCAGCAGTTTACGACGGACTAGCGGGAGGGGGCACCAAGAGACCCAGTACTTC,CASSLRRTSGRGHQETQYF
TRBJ2-7,NA,TRBV7-9,TRBD2,TGTGCCAGCAGCCCCGTCGGACTAGCGGTATACGAGCAGTACTTC,CASSPVGLAVYEQYF
TRBJ1-2,NA,TRBV6-1,NA,TGTGCCAGCAGCTCCGTGGGGCAGTCGTATGGCTACACCTTC,CASSSVGQSYGYTF
TRBJ2-5,NA,TRBV27,NA,TGTGCCAGCAGTTTAACAGCGGCGGGGGAGACCCAGTACTTC,CASSLTAAGETQYF
TRBJ2-7,few,TRBV7-8,NA,TGTGCCAGCAGCTTAGTGGTCCTGCCCCCCTACGGCGAGCAGTACTTC,CASSLVVLPPYGEQYF
TRBJ2-7,NA,TRBV15,NA,TGTGCCACCGGGAGTGAGGGGAGGTCCTACGAGCAGTACTTC,CATGSEGRSYEQYF
TRBJ1-1,NA,TRBV7-2,NA,TGTGCCAGCAGCCGCGCGACAAGTAACACTGAAGCTTTCTTT,CASSRATSNTEAFF
TRBJ2-1,NA,TRBV7-9,NA,TGTGCCAGCAGCCCTCTCGGAGGGAATGAGCAGTTCTTC,CASSPLGGNEQFF
TRBJ1-1,few,TRBV6-1,TRBD1,TGTGCCAGCAGGGGAGGACAGGGTTTGAGGACTGAAGCTTTCTTT,CASRGGQGLRTEAFF
TRBJ2-7,NA,TRBV28,TRBD2,TGTGCCAGCAGTTCTGCGGGGACTAGCGGGGAGGAACAGTACTTC,CASSSAGTSGEEQYF
TRBJ1-2,NA,TRBV30,NA,TGTGCCTGGAGCCCCGAGTGGGGGGGCTACACCTTC,CAWSPEWGGYTF
TRBJ1-2,medium-sized,TRBV7-8,NA,TGTGCCAGCAGCTTAACCGTCAGCCTCTATGGCTACACCTTC,CASSLTVSLYGYTF
TRBJ2-7,NA,TRBV2,TRBD1,TGTGCCAGCAGGAGGGGACAGGAACTACACGAGCAGTACTTC,CASRRGQELHEQYF
TRBJ1-1,few,TRBV18,NA,TGTGCCAGCTCAATGACACCGAACACTGAAGCTTTCTTT,CASSMTPNTEAFF
TRBJ2-7,NA,TRBV28,TRBD1,TGTGCCAGCAAAGGGGGGACAGGCGGTCACGAGCAGTACTTC,CASKGGTGGHEQYF
TRBJ2-2,NA,TRBV28,NA,TGTGCCAGCAGTTTAGGCGGATCAACCGGGGAGCTGTTTTTT,CASSLGGSTGELFF
TRBJ2-6,few,TRBV4-1,NA,TGCGCCAGCAGCCCCACCCACCAGGGCGTTGTTGTGGCCAACGTCCTGACTTTC,CASSPTHQGVVVANVLTF
TRBJ2-1,NA,TRBV7-3,TRBD1,TGTGCCAGCAGCCGAAACAGGGGGCCGAACAATGAGCAGTTCTTC,CASSRNRGPNNEQFF
TRBJ2-2,few,TRBV27,NA,TGTGCCAGCAGTCCCGGACGGAACACCGGGGAGCTGTTTTTT,CASSPGRNTGELFF